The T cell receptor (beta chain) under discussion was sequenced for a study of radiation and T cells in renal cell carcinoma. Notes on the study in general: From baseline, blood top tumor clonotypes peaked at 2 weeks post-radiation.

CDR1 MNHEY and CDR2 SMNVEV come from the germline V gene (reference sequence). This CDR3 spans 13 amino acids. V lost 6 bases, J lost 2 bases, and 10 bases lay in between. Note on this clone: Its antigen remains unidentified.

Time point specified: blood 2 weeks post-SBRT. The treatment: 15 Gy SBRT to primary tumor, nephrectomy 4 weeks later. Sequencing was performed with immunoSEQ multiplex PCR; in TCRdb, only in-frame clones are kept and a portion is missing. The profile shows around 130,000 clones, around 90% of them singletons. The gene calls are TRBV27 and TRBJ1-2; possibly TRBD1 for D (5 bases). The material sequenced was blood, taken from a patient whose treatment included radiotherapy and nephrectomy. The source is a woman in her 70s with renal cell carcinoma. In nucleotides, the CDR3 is TGTGCCAGCAGCTGGGACGGGAACTATGGCTACACCTTC. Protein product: CASSWDGNYGYTF.